This T cell receptor (beta chain) was captured by sequencing in a study of a mutant IDH1 vaccine in newly diagnosed glioma. As for the study in general: In weeks 1, 3, 5, 7, 11, 15, 19 and 23, patients were immunized, eight times in all.

Using immunoSEQ multiplex PCR, the repertoire was profiled, and TCRdb retains in-frame clones only, with some absent. The sample lists about 21,000 clones, roughly nine tenths occurring once. As to time point: week 11, during vaccination. A 20-mer mutant IDH1 peptide at 300 ug was injected subcutaneously with topical imiquimod. For this clone: As yet, its antigen is unknown.

Germline CDR1 MDHEN, CDR2 SYDVKM. This CDR3 contains 16 residues. V was trimmed by 6 bases and J by 8 bases, leaving 25 bases between them. The J gene is TRBJ1-1, the V gene TRBV28; no firm D call. The sequence was obtained from a woman between 40 and 55 years old with glioma. The specimen comprised PBMCs, sampled from a glioma patient whose treatment included an IDH1 peptide vaccine. CDR3 sequence (DNA): TGTGCCAGCAGACTCTTCTTAGCCTTGCGCTCCCCCGAAGCTTTCTTT. Translation gives CASRLFLALRSPEAFF.